The 27 T cell receptor beta chains given below trace back to one sample, sequenced in a study of blood T cells in healthy people across ages. Using a J-beta primer mix together with a sample-barcoded 5' primer, a second PCR was run for about 6 to 11 cycles. MiXCR, applied by TCRdb to the 5' RACE reads, yields one record per CDR3 protein. The sample carries roughly 1,500,000 distinct CDR3 sequences, about 31% recorded once. Sequenced material: blood. The source of these receptors is a woman between 25 and 40 years old in good health.

The J gene is TRBJ2-2, the V gene TRBV7-3; 10 bases agree with TRBD2. The V gene end was trimmed by 2 bases and the J gene end by 8 bases; junction bases not matched to a gene: 2. Germline values: CDR1 SGHTA, CDR2 FQGTGA. The CDR3 length is 14 residues. CDR3 sequence reads: CASSLSSGSGELFF. The CDR3 DNA is TGTGCCAGCAGCTTATCTAGCGGGAGTGGGGAGCTGTTTTTT.

The chain links TRBV28 to TRBJ2-5; no clear D gene. CDR1 is MDHEN and CDR2 is SYDVKM in the germline V gene. Trimming took 5 bases from V and 3 from J, leaving 10 bases between them. CDR3 size: 13 residues. The CDR3 coding sequence is TGTGCCAGCAGTAGGTACGGCGAAGAGACCCAGTACTTC. Translation gives CASSRYGEETQYF.

At least ten counts were recorded for this clonotype. The J gene is TRBJ2-7, the V gene TRBV27, with 10 bases lining up with TRBD1. Germline lookup yields CDR1 MNHEY and CDR2 SMNVEV (reference sequence). The CDR3 sequence is 17 residues long. J was trimmed by 4 bases and V by 8 bases; bases with no gene match: 17. The CDR3 DNA follows: TGTGCCAGCTTCCCCCTAGTGGGACAGGGGCATATTTACGAGCAGTACTTC. Its protein product is CASFPLVGQGHIYEQYF.

This clonotype was picked up a small number of times. The gene calls are TRBV12-3 or TRBV12-4 and TRBJ2-1, with no clear D. Between the trimmed V and J ends, which lost 5 bases and 8 bases, there was a span of 19 bases. CDR3 length: 15 amino acids. The CDR3: CASSPRSPPLDEQFF. The CDR3 nucleotides read TGTGCCAGCAGTCCACGAAGCCCTCCCTTAGATGAGCAGTTCTTC.

This clonotype was seen ten or more times. The rearrangement links TRBV12-3 or TRBV12-4 to TRBJ2-7, with 8 bases fitting TRBD2. Trimming removed 4 bases from V and 2 bases from J; junction bases left unmatched: 4. CDR3 length: 14 amino acids. CDR3 loop: CASSSFGGAYEQYF. DNA of the CDR3: TGTGCCAGCAGTTCCTTCGGGGGGGCCTACGAGCAGTACTTC.

This clonotype was detected only a few times. V usage is TRBV20-1 and J usage is TRBJ1-2; 7 bases map to TRBD1. The V segment lost 6 bases and the J segment 6 bases; nucleotides outside the gene matches: 4. The CDR3 is made up of 11 amino acids. The V gene's germline CDR1 is DFQATT and CDR2 SNEGSKA (reference sequence). DNA for the CDR3: TGCAGTGCGACAGGGATCAATGGCTACACCTTC. Residues: CSATGINGYTF.

Ten or more counts support this clonotype. V usage is TRBV6-2 or TRBV6-3 and J usage is TRBJ2-7; 8 positions agree with TRBD1. CDR1 MNHEY and CDR2 SVGEGT come from the germline V gene. Germline trimming cut 5 bases from V and 0 bases from J; bases unmatched to any gene: 9. The CDR3 is 16 amino acids. The CDR3 DNA sequence: TGTGCCAGCAGTGATACCGGGACAGGCTTCTCCTACGAGCAGTACTTC. Protein sequence: CASSDTGTGFSYEQYF.

This chain uses TRBV5-1 with TRBJ1-4; the match to TRBD1 covers 9 bases. V lost 3 bases, J lost 8 bases, and 2 bases stayed unmatched. Germline V gene sequence: CDR1 SGHRS, CDR2 YFSETQ. This CDR3 is built from 13 residues. In DNA, the CDR3 is TGCGCCAGCAGCTGGGACAGGGAGGAAAAACTGTTTTTT. Its protein product is CASSWDREEKLFF.

V gene TRBV3-1 combines with J gene TRBJ1-6; maybe TRBD1 (5 bases). From germline, CDR1 is LGHDT and CDR2 YNNKEL (reference sequence). The CDR3 runs 16 residues. The ends were cut back, 4 bases at V and 5 bases at J, with 15 bases in the middle. In DNA, the CDR3 is TGTGCCAGCAGCCCCATTCTGGGGCCCAATAATTCACCCCTCCACTTT. Its translation: CASSPILGPNNSPLHF.

V and J are TRBV15 and TRBJ1-2; D is ambiguous. Trimming removed 0 bases at V and 1 base at J, with 12 bases between. This CDR3 spans 16 amino acids. CDR1 is LNHNV and CDR2 is YYDKDF in the germline V gene (reference sequence). In DNA, the CDR3 is TGTGCCACCAGCAGAGATAAGGCGGTTCTTAACTATGGCTACACCTTC. Its translation is CATSRDKAVLNYGYTF.

The sample holds a few counts of this clonotype. The chain employs TRBV6-2 or TRBV6-3 and TRBJ2-5; 12 bases agree with TRBD2. This CDR3 comprises 17 residues. Germline assignment: CDR1 MNHEY and CDR2 SVGEGT. V shed 5 bases, J shed 3 bases, and the junction held 10 bases outside the gene matches. The CDR3 nucleotides are TGTGCCAGCAGTCACCGGACTAGCGGGATCCGAAAAGAGACCCAGTACTTC. Protein product: CASSHRTSGIRKETQYF.

This clonotype was counted a few times. The V and J genes are TRBV27 and TRBJ2-7; D perhaps matches TRBD1 (6 bases). V was shortened by 5 bases and J by 4 bases, with 15 bases between the two germline ends. The CDR3 covers 14 residues. Per the germline V gene, CDR1 is MNHEY and CDR2 is SMNVEV (reference sequence). The CDR3 nucleotides are TGTGCCAGCAGTGGGACAACAAAGGGGTACGAGCAGTACTTC. It yields the protein CASSGTTKGYEQYF.

At least ten counts were recorded for this clonotype. The chain carries TRBV4-1 and TRBJ2-1; possible D gene TRBD2, 5 bases. The CDR3 is 18 residues long. Germline CDR1 and CDR2: MGHRA and YSYEKL. Trimming pared 3 bases from V and 1 base from J, leaving 19 bases between. The CDR3 nucleotides are TGCGCCAGCAGCCACAAGTTAAGGGATGAGGGATCCTACAATGAGCAGTTCTTC. It is translated as CASSHKLRDEGSYNEQFF.

A few counts support this clonotype. V and J are TRBV3-1 and TRBJ2-5; TRBD2 agrees at 8 bases. The CDR3 runs 17 residues. The germline V gene encodes CDR1 LGHDT and CDR2 YNNKEL (reference sequence). Trimming cost V 0 bases and J 4 bases; bases outside gene matches: 10. In DNA, the CDR3 is TGTGCCAGCAGCCAAGATAACGGCGGGGGGATGGGAGAGACCCAGTACTTC. Protein sequence: CASSQDNGGGMGETQYF.

This clonotype was recorded a few times. The gene calls are TRBV7-9 and TRBJ2-5; the D is unclear. V was clipped by 5 bases and J by 5 bases, with 15 bases between them. The germline V gene has CDR1 SEHNR and CDR2 FQNEAQ (reference sequence). This CDR3 is built from 14 residues. The CDR3 nucleotides are TGTGCCAGCAGCCAAGTAGGATCCTTGGAGACCCAGTACTTC. As protein: CASSQVGSLETQYF.

The chain uses TRBV27 and TRBJ2-7; unclear D gene. This CDR3 spans 14 amino acids. The V gene's germline CDR1 is MNHEY and CDR2 SMNVEV (reference sequence). V was clipped by 4 bases and J by 2 bases, with 12 bases between them. The CDR3 loop reads CASSSPRRTYEQYF. The CDR3 region has the DNA TGTGCCAGCAGTTCTCCACGGCGTACCTACGAGCAGTACTTC.

This clonotype was found a few times. A much larger clone lies a single base off, so this may be a read error. The chain uses TRBV29-1 and TRBJ2-1; 8 bases align to TRBD1. The CDR3 length is 14 residues. Germline V lookup: CDR1 SQVTM, CDR2 ANQGSEA. The junction had 8 bases not matched to a gene; V was cut back by 1 base and J by 9 bases. The CDR3 DNA reads as TGCAGCGTTGAAGCGGGACAGGTGGTTGGTGAGCAGTTCTTC. Amino acid sequence: CSVEAGQVVGEQFF.

Regarding this clonotype: Sequence at one end of the junction differs from germline and may be a read error. The rearrangement joins TRBV3-1 to TRBJ2-5; D could derive from TRBD1 or TRBD2 (5 bases each). CDR1 is LGHDT and CDR2 is YNNKEL in the germline V gene (reference sequence). This CDR3 is 15 amino acids long. CDR3 loop: CASSEDTGTQETQYF. CDR3 nucleotides: TGTGCCAGCAGCGAAGATACGGGGACCCAAGAGACCCAGTACTTC.

This clonotype was detected only a few times. This chain joins TRBV20-1 and TRBJ2-1; D is undetermined. V lost 6 bases and J 5 bases, leaving 8 bases between the germline ends. From germline, CDR1 is DFQATT and CDR2 SNEGSKA (reference sequence). This CDR3 is 11 amino acids long. Here the CDR3 reads CSAVRNNEQFF. CDR3 coding DNA: TGCAGTGCCGTCCGGAACAATGAGCAGTTCTTC.

This clonotype was seen only a few times. This rearrangement joins TRBV12-3 or TRBV12-4 to TRBJ1-2, with D possibly being TRBD1 (6 bases). The CDR3 runs 13 residues. V was clipped by 7 bases and J by 7 bases, with 16 bases between them. CDR3 sequence reads: CASTSGQFSGYTF. The CDR3 DNA sequence: TGTGCCAGCACTAGTGGACAGTTCTCTGGCTACACCTTC.

This clonotype occurred a few times. The J gene is TRBJ2-5, the V gene TRBV28; the D is unclear. The CDR3 extends over 12 amino acids. Trimming took off 8 bases at V and 5 bases at J, with 12 bases between the two ends. Germline values: CDR1 MDHEN, CDR2 SYDVKM. CDR3 bases: TGTGCCAGCTTCCGGGTTAAGGAGACCCAGTACTTC. It is translated as CASFRVKETQYF.

This clonotype has only one observation. This chain's CDR3 is CASSEGDRGFEQFF. For the CDR3, the DNA is TGCGCCAGCAGTGAGGGGGACAGGGGCTTCGAGCAGTTCTTC. This sequence joins TRBV10-2 and TRBJ2-1, with 10 bases lining up with TRBD1. Germline trimming cut 2 bases from V and 10 bases from J; bases unmatched to any gene: 5. Germline lookup yields CDR1 WSHSY and CDR2 SAAADI. The CDR3 has 14 residues.

The chain uses TRBV9 and TRBJ2-3; TRBD2 matches at 11 bases. Germline CDR1 is SGDLS and CDR2 is YYNGEE. The CDR3 is 16 amino acids. The J segment lost 2 bases and the V segment lost 3 bases, leaving 5 bases of the junction unmatched. The CDR3 nucleotides read TGTGCCAGCAGCGCGGGACTAGCGGCCAACACAGATACGCAGTATTTT. Translated: CASSAGLAANTDTQYF.

The chain combines TRBV3-1 with TRBJ2-7; TRBD2 aligns across 7 bases. After removal of 1 base from V and 7 bases from J, the junction contained 4 bases not matched to a gene. The CDR3 consists of 13 residues. Germline V gene lookup returns CDR1 LGHDT and CDR2 YNNKEL (reference sequence). CDR3 sequence: CASSQGDYNEQYF. The CDR3 DNA sequence: TGTGCCAGCAGCCAAGGGGACTACAATGAGCAGTACTTC.

This clonotype was counted between two and nine times. The chain uses TRBV7-3 and TRBJ2-7, with D uncertain. The CDR3 contains 13 residues. CDR1 is SGHTA, CDR2 FQGTGA, per germline. V dropped 5 bases and J dropped 6 bases, with 14 bases sitting between them. The CDR3 protein is CASSPSPGGEQYF. CDR3 nucleotides: TGTGCCAGCAGCCCGTCCCCGGGTGGCGAGCAGTACTTC.

This clonotype has only a few counts. The genes are TRBV9 and TRBJ2-7; no reliable D call. Per the germline V gene, CDR1 is SGDLS and CDR2 is YYNGEE. This CDR3 has 13 residues. Trimming stripped 0 bases from V and 6 bases from J, with 10 bases between. The CDR3 nucleotides read TGTGCCAGCAGCGTAGACCTAGTGGGCGAGCAGTACTTC. Its protein product is CASSVDLVGEQYF. Based on the CDR3 plus reference TRBV9 and TRBJ2-7, the full variable domain is DSGVTQTPKHLITATGQRVTLRCSPRSGDLSVYWYQQSLDQGLQFLIQYYNGEERAKGNILERFSAQQFPDLHSELNLSSLELGDSALYFCASSVDLVGEQYFGPGTRLTVT.

The chain links TRBV20-1 to TRBJ2-5, with a possible D match to TRBD1 (6 bases). V was trimmed by 1 base and J by 0 bases, leaving 9 bases between them. Germline-derived CDR1 and CDR2 are DFQATT and SNEGSKA (reference sequence). CDR3 size: 14 residues. This chain's CDR3 is CSARGTDNQETQYF. As DNA, the CDR3 is TGCAGTGCTAGAGGGACAGACAACCAAGAGACCCAGTACTTC.